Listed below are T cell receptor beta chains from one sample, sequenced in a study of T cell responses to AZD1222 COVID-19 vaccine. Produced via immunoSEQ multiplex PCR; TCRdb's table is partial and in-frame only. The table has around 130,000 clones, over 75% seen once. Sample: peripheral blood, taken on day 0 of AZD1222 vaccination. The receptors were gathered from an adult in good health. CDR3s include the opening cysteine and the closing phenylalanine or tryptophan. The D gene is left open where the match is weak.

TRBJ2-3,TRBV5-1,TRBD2,CASSLGLAGTDTQYF,TGCGCCAGCAGCTTGGGACTAGCGGGAACAGATACGCAGTATTTT
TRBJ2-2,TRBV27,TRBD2,CASSFLAGGPTGELFF,TGTGCCAGCAGTTTTCTAGCGGGAGGGCCTACCGGGGAGCTGTTTTTT
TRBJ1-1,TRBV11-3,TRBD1,CASSPDRGNTEAFF,TGTGCCAGCAGCCCCGACAGGGGGAACACTGAAGCTTTCTTT
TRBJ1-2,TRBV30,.,CAWSVRGGYTF,TGTGCCTGGAGTGTACGGGGTGGCTACACCTTC
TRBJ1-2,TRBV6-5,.,CASSWSTAVLDYGYTF,TGTGCCAGCAGTTGGTCGACAGCTGTTCTTGACTATGGCTACACCTTC
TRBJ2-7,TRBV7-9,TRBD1,CASRSQGDKYF,TGTGCCAGCAGGTCACAGGGGGACAAGTACTTC
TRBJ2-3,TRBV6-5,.,CASRRGEVRDTQYF,TGTGCCAGCAGGCGGGGCGAGGTGAGAGATACGCAGTATTTT
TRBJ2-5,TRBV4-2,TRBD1,CASSQGGTGGQETQYF,TGTGCCAGCAGCCAAGGTGGGACAGGGGGCCAAGAGACCCAGTACTTC
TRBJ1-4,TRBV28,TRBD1,CASSPGGTNEKLFF,TGTGCCAGCAGTCCAGGGGGAACTAATGAAAAACTGTTTTTT
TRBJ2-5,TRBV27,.,CASRQTAYLETQYF,TGTGCCAGCAGGCAAACGGCTTATCTGGAGACCCAGTACTTC